This T cell receptor beta chain was profiled in a study of shared clonotypes between healthy human individuals. Study information: CD4 naive and memory got three plates each, CD8 naive two, CD8 memory one.

Libraries were prepared by immunoSEQ multiplex PCR; TCRdb keeps only in-frame clonotypes and omits some of them. The table records fewer than 1.6 million clones, around 98.5% of them present only once. Germline CDR1 reads SGHDT; CDR2 reads YYEEEE. The CDR3 length is 14 residues. Trimming cost V 1 base and J 3 bases, with 11 bases left between them. This clone was recorded once. The chain uses TRBV5-6 and TRBJ2-7; D unresolved. Sequencing input: naive CD4+ T cells sorted from blood. Subset described: CD45RA+ positively selected. The clonotype originates from a man aged 25-45 years in good health. CDR3 sequence reads: CASSLQDRDYEQYF. The CDR3 DNA follows: TGTGCCAGCAGCTTGCAGGATAGAGACTACGAGCAGTACTTC. Supplemented by reference TRBV5-6 and TRBJ2-7, the full variable domain reads DAGVTQSPTHLIKTRGQQVTLRCSPKSGHDTVSWYQQALGQGPQFIFQYYEEEERQRGNFPDRFSGHQFPNYSSELNVNALLLGDSALYLCASSLQDRDYEQYFGPGTRLTVT.